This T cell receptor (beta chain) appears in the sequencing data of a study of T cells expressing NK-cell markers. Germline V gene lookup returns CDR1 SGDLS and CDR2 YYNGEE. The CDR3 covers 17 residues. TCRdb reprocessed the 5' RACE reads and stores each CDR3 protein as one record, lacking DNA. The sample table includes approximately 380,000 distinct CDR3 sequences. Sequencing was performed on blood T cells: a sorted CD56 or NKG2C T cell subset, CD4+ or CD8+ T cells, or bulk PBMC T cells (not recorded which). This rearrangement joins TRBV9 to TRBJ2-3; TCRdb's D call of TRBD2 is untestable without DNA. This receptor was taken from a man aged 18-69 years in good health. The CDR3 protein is CASSPFVSGGIGDTQYF.